This T cell receptor (beta chain) was retrieved from a study of blood T cell repertoires in COVID-19. The CDR3 length is 15 residues. Germline lookup yields CDR1 MGHRA and CDR2 YSYEKL. After removal of 0 bases from V and 4 bases from J, the junction contained 6 bases not matched to a gene. In the authors' methods: Nucleated cell counts were estimated from reference gene primer amplification. TCRdb keeps only in-frame clones here, not all; method: immunoSEQ multiplex PCR. The V and J calls and clone size are taken from that table; D and trimming were inferred from the DNA. The table has 250,000 or so clones, about nine tenths seen once. Followed longitudinally, the Seattle patients had been enrolled during active infection.

This TCR derives from a man under 40 with COVID-19, enrolled during active disease. V and J are TRBV4-1 and TRBJ2-7; 7 bases are a match to TRBD1. The sequenced material came from peripheral blood. The CDR3: CASSQEPGTAYEQYF. CDR3 bases: TGCGCCAGCAGCCAAGAACCCGGGACAGCTTACGAGCAGTACTTC.